The present T cell receptor beta chain was sequenced within a study of blood T cells in healthy people across ages. Study-wide results and limits: Calculation of diversity from one million T cells yielded estimates considered to be underestimates.

The sample holds many counts of this clonotype. Its antigen is still unknown. Combining a sample-barcoded 5' primer with a J-beta primer mix, a second PCR ran for roughly 6 to 11 cycles. One entry per CDR3 protein results from TCRdb running MiXCR on the 5' RACE reads. The sample has about 640,000 distinct CDR3 sequences; about 30% are singletons. Each donor gave approximately 9.5 milliliters of peripheral blood. This TCR was sampled from a woman at least 80 years old in good health. The sequenced sample consisted of blood.

For the CDR3, the DNA is TGTGCCAGCAGCTTACGGGGGACCCTCCACGAGCAGTACTTC. Amino acids: CASSLRGTLHEQYF. V and J are TRBV7-2 and TRBJ2-7, with D possibly matching TRBD2 (6 bases). Germline-derived CDR1 and CDR2 are SGHTA and FQGNSA. Trimming pared 2 bases from V and 5 bases from J, leaving 13 bases between. The CDR3 is 14 residues long.